These T cell receptor beta chains were read from a single sample in a study of blood T cell repertoires in COVID-19. Only in-frame clones appear in the TCRdb table, and some are missing; sequencing was by immunoSEQ multiplex PCR. The sample records fewer than 350,000 clones, 85% to 90% being singletons. Sequencing was carried out using PBMCs or T cells enriched from blood (not recorded which). These receptors all come from a woman aged 55-70 years in a cohort exposed to, infected with or recovered from COVID-19 (not recorded which). The CDR3 runs from the conserved cysteine through the conserved F or W. The D gene is left open where the match is weak. Size is stated for part of the rows, as once, few or many counts, or as a class when the clone is expanded.

d_call: TRBD1; v_call: TRBV7-2; j_call: TRBJ2-7; clone_size: -; cdr3_aa: CASSFKGQGPYEQYF; cdr3_nt: TGTGCCAGCAGCTTTAAGGGACAGGGACCCTACGAGCAGTACTTC
d_call: TRBD2; v_call: TRBV7-8; j_call: TRBJ2-7; clone_size: once; cdr3_aa: CASSRLAGGTYEQYF; cdr3_nt: TGTGCCAGCAGCAGACTAGCGGGAGGAACCTACGAGCAGTACTTC
d_call: -; v_call: TRBV19; j_call: TRBJ2-7; clone_size: -; cdr3_aa: CASSIVSGGSSYEQYF; cdr3_nt: TGTGCCAGTAGTATAGTATCCGGGGGTTCCTCCTACGAGCAGTACTTC
d_call: TRBD2; v_call: TRBV4-2; j_call: TRBJ2-1; clone_size: -; cdr3_aa: CASSQEGTNSYNEQFF; cdr3_nt: TGTGCCAGCAGCCAAGAAGGGACTAACTCCTACAATGAGCAGTTCTTC
d_call: TRBD2; v_call: TRBV10-3; j_call: TRBJ2-3; clone_size: -; cdr3_aa: CAIRLAGVTDTQYF; cdr3_nt: TGTGCCATCAGGCTAGCGGGAGTCACAGATACGCAGTATTTT
d_call: -; v_call: TRBV27; j_call: TRBJ1-3; clone_size: -; cdr3_aa: CASSFEWGGISGNTIYF; cdr3_nt: TGTGCCAGCAGTTTTGAGTGGGGGGGGATCTCTGGAAACACCATATATTTT
d_call: -; v_call: TRBV9; j_call: TRBJ1-2; clone_size: -; cdr3_aa: CASSDETGVLYGYTF; cdr3_nt: TGTGCCAGCAGCGACGAGACAGGCGTTCTCTATGGCTACACCTTC
d_call: TRBD2; v_call: TRBV5-1; j_call: TRBJ2-2; clone_size: -; cdr3_aa: CASTPTSGSSTGELFF; cdr3_nt: TGCGCCAGCACCCCGACTAGCGGGAGTAGCACCGGGGAGCTGTTTTTT
d_call: -; v_call: TRBV6-6; j_call: TRBJ1-2; clone_size: -; cdr3_aa: CASKRGADYGYTF; cdr3_nt: TGTGCCAGCAAACGGGGGGCGGACTATGGCTACACCTTC
d_call: -; v_call: TRBV18; j_call: TRBJ2-5; clone_size: once; cdr3_aa: CASSPLGADRETQYF; cdr3_nt: TGTGCCAGCTCACCATTGGGGGCGGACCGGGAGACCCAGTACTTC
d_call: TRBD1; v_call: TRBV3-1/TRBV3-2; j_call: TRBJ1-5; clone_size: once; cdr3_aa: CASSQESSQRTGGARYSNQPQHF; cdr3_nt: TGTGCCAGCAGCCAAGAAAGCTCCCAGAGGACAGGGGGCGCCCGGTATAGCAATCAGCCCCAGCATTTT
d_call: -; v_call: TRBV7-9; j_call: TRBJ2-2; clone_size: -; cdr3_aa: CASTFSGELFF; cdr3_nt: TGTGCCAGCACCTTCTCCGGGGAGCTGTTTTTT
d_call: TRBD1; v_call: TRBV19; j_call: TRBJ2-2; clone_size: -; cdr3_aa: CASRDAGTGTGELFF; cdr3_nt: TGTGCCAGTAGGGACGCCGGGACAGGGACCGGGGAGCTGTTTTTT
d_call: -; v_call: TRBV18; j_call: TRBJ2-1; clone_size: -; cdr3_aa: CASSPGTGYNEQFF; cdr3_nt: TGTGCCAGCTCACCCGGGACTGGCTACAATGAGCAGTTCTTC
d_call: TRBD2; v_call: TRBV28; j_call: TRBJ2-3; clone_size: -; cdr3_aa: CASRTSALITDTQYF; cdr3_nt: TGTGCCAGCAGAACTAGCGCTCTAATCACAGATACGCAGTATTTT
d_call: TRBD1; v_call: TRBV9; j_call: TRBJ2-1; clone_size: -; cdr3_aa: CASSVLGQGTPNEQFF; cdr3_nt: TGTGCCAGCAGCGTCCTGGGACAGGGAACCCCCAATGAGCAGTTCTTC
d_call: TRBD2; v_call: TRBV28; j_call: TRBJ2-7; clone_size: -; cdr3_aa: CASSSTSGSYEQYF; cdr3_nt: TGTGCCAGCAGTTCGACTAGCGGGAGTTACGAGCAGTACTTC
d_call: -; v_call: TRBV27; j_call: TRBJ2-3; clone_size: many; cdr3_aa: CASSDRGTWDTQYF; cdr3_nt: TGTGCCAGCAGTGACCGGGGAACTTGGGATACGCAGTATTTT
d_call: TRBD1; v_call: TRBV28; j_call: TRBJ1-4; clone_size: -; cdr3_aa: CASSQGVYGEKLFF; cdr3_nt: TGTGCCAGCAGTCAGGGGGTTTATGGAGAAAAACTGTTTTTT
d_call: -; v_call: TRBV11-2; j_call: TRBJ2-7; clone_size: -; cdr3_aa: CASSLGQDYEQYF; cdr3_nt: TGTGCCAGCAGCTTAGGACAGGATTACGAGCAGTACTTC
d_call: -; v_call: TRBV28; j_call: TRBJ2-7; clone_size: -; cdr3_aa: CASSLPGQGWYEQYF; cdr3_nt: TGTGCCAGCAGTTTGCCCGGGCAGGGGTGGTACGAGCAGTACTTC
d_call: TRBD1; v_call: TRBV2; j_call: TRBJ1-5; clone_size: once; cdr3_aa: CASRATTGSNQPQHF; cdr3_nt: TGTGCCAGCAGAGCTACGACAGGGAGCAATCAGCCCCAGCATTTT
d_call: TRBD1; v_call: TRBV18; j_call: TRBJ2-7; clone_size: -; cdr3_aa: CASSPPFQGVEQYF; cdr3_nt: TGTGCCAGCTCACCACCTTTCCAGGGGGTCGAGCAGTACTTC
d_call: -; v_call: TRBV28; j_call: TRBJ2-3; clone_size: -; cdr3_aa: CASSFRGPTDTQYF; cdr3_nt: TGTGCCAGCAGTTTTAGGGGCCCCACAGATACGCAGTATTTT
d_call: TRBD2; v_call: TRBV6-2/TRBV6-3; j_call: TRBJ2-1; clone_size: -; cdr3_aa: CASSYPPGRPGGASYNEQFF; cdr3_nt: TGTGCCAGCAGTTACCCTCCCGGGAGGCCGGGCGGGGCCTCCTACAATGAGCAGTTCTTC
d_call: TRBD1; v_call: TRBV28; j_call: TRBJ1-1; clone_size: -; cdr3_aa: CATKQGQGTEAFF; cdr3_nt: TGTGCCACCAAACAGGGGCAGGGCACTGAAGCTTTCTTT
d_call: TRBD1; v_call: TRBV18; j_call: TRBJ1-1; clone_size: -; cdr3_aa: CASSPRGQGTEAFF; cdr3_nt: TGTGCCAGCTCACCAAGGGGGCAAGGCACTGAAGCTTTCTTT
d_call: -; v_call: TRBV21-1; j_call: TRBJ2-1; clone_size: -; cdr3_aa: CASSKLGDTSGPYNEQFF; cdr3_nt: TGTGCCAGCAGCAAACTTGGGGATACTAGCGGTCCCTACAATGAGCAGTTCTTC
d_call: TRBD1; v_call: TRBV28; j_call: TRBJ2-7; clone_size: -; cdr3_aa: CASGEDRGCRYEQYF; cdr3_nt: TGTGCCAGCGGGGAGGACAGGGGGTGCCGATACGAGCAGTACTTC
d_call: -; v_call: TRBV24-1; j_call: TRBJ2-7; clone_size: -; cdr3_aa: CATSDSGGGNYEQYF; cdr3_nt: TGTGCCACCAGTGATTCCGGGGGAGGAAACTACGAGCAGTACTTC
d_call: TRBD1; v_call: TRBV5-1; j_call: TRBJ1-6; clone_size: -; cdr3_aa: CASSSGGINSPLHF; cdr3_nt: TGCGCCAGCAGCTCAGGGGGCATTAATTCACCCCTCCACTTT
d_call: TRBD2; v_call: TRBV7-2; j_call: TRBJ2-3; clone_size: -; cdr3_aa: CASSLGSLAGVAQYF; cdr3_nt: TGTGCCAGCAGCTTAGGGTCTCTGGCGGGAGTTGCGCAGTATTTT
d_call: TRBD1; v_call: TRBV5-1; j_call: TRBJ1-3; clone_size: -; cdr3_aa: CASSLAYGQGSGNTIYF; cdr3_nt: TGCGCCAGCAGCTTGGCCTACGGACAGGGCTCTGGAAACACCATATATTTT
d_call: -; v_call: TRBV19; j_call: TRBJ1-5; clone_size: -; cdr3_aa: CASSMGEYSNQPQHF; cdr3_nt: TGTGCCAGTAGTATGGGAGAGTATAGCAATCAGCCCCAGCATTTT
d_call: TRBD1; v_call: TRBV4-3; j_call: TRBJ1-5; clone_size: -; cdr3_aa: CASSPQGATQPQHF; cdr3_nt: TGCGCCAGCAGCCCACAGGGGGCGACTCAGCCCCAGCATTTT
d_call: TRBD1; v_call: TRBV5-1; j_call: TRBJ1-3; clone_size: few; cdr3_aa: CASSSQGASGNTIYF; cdr3_nt: TGCGCCAGCAGCTCACAGGGGGCTTCTGGAAACACCATATATTTT
d_call: TRBD2; v_call: TRBV2; j_call: TRBJ2-1; clone_size: -; cdr3_aa: CASSIGLAGEYNEQFF; cdr3_nt: TGTGCCAGCAGTATAGGACTAGCGGGAGAGTACAATGAGCAGTTCTTC
d_call: -; v_call: TRBV29-1; j_call: TRBJ2-3; clone_size: -; cdr3_aa: CSVGGGRGTDTQYF; cdr3_nt: TGCAGCGTTGGGGGGGGGCGCGGGACAGATACGCAGTATTTT
d_call: TRBD1; v_call: TRBV14; j_call: TRBJ2-7; clone_size: few; cdr3_aa: CASRRQGTYEQYF; cdr3_nt: TGTGCCAGCAGGCGACAGGGGACCTACGAGCAGTACTTC
d_call: -; v_call: TRBV2; j_call: TRBJ1-5; clone_size: -; cdr3_aa: CASSEEARRQPQHF; cdr3_nt: TGTGCCAGCAGTGAAGAAGCCCGCCGTCAGCCCCAGCATTTT
d_call: -; v_call: TRBV21-1; j_call: TRBJ2-3; clone_size: -; cdr3_aa: CASSKVTSLGTDTQYF; cdr3_nt: TGTGCCAGCAGCAAAGTTACCTCGCTAGGCACAGATACGCAGTATTTT
d_call: -; v_call: TRBV24-1; j_call: TRBJ2-3; clone_size: few; cdr3_aa: CATSEGGTGSRTDTQYF; cdr3_nt: TGTGCCACCAGTGAGGGGGGGACAGGTTCCCGCACAGATACGCAGTATTTT
d_call: -; v_call: TRBV12-3/TRBV12-4; j_call: TRBJ1-1; clone_size: -; cdr3_aa: CASSFGQGTEAFF; cdr3_nt: TGTGCCAGCAGTTTCGGCCAGGGAACTGAAGCTTTCTTT
d_call: TRBD1; v_call: TRBV19; j_call: TRBJ1-2; clone_size: once; cdr3_aa: CARGTAVYGYTF; cdr3_nt: TGTGCCAGGGGGACAGCGGTCTATGGCTACACCTTC
d_call: TRBD2; v_call: TRBV5-4; j_call: TRBJ2-3; clone_size: -; cdr3_aa: CASSFGGTSGRGDTQYF; cdr3_nt: TGTGCCAGCAGCTTCGGGGGGACTAGCGGGAGGGGCGATACGCAGTATTTT
d_call: TRBD1; v_call: TRBV7-9; j_call: TRBJ1-4; clone_size: -; cdr3_aa: CASSPAGDRGNEKLFF; cdr3_nt: TGTGCCAGCAGCCCAGCCGGGGACAGGGGTAATGAAAAACTGTTTTTT
d_call: TRBD1; v_call: TRBV29-1; j_call: TRBJ2-5; clone_size: -; cdr3_aa: CSVGVLGTGGGGTQYF; cdr3_nt: TGCAGCGTTGGAGTTTTGGGGACAGGGGGCGGTGGGACCCAGTACTTC
d_call: TRBD1; v_call: TRBV11-2; j_call: TRBJ1-3; clone_size: -; cdr3_aa: CASSLTGQTGNTIYF; cdr3_nt: TGTGCCAGCAGCTTAACGGGACAGACTGGAAACACCATATATTTT
d_call: TRBD1; v_call: TRBV9; j_call: TRBJ2-7; clone_size: many; cdr3_aa: CASSPSLDRATYEQYF; cdr3_nt: TGTGCCAGCAGCCCGTCCCTGGACAGGGCCACCTACGAGCAGTACTTC
d_call: TRBD1; v_call: TRBV5-5; j_call: TRBJ1-5; clone_size: -; cdr3_aa: CASSNRGSNQPQHF; cdr3_nt: TGTGCCAGCAGCAACAGGGGAAGCAATCAGCCCCAGCATTTT
d_call: TRBD1; v_call: TRBV30; j_call: TRBJ1-4; clone_size: once; cdr3_aa: CACSGTGGTNEKLFF; cdr3_nt: TGTGCCTGCTCCGGGACAGGGGGGACCAATGAAAAACTGTTTTTT
d_call: TRBD1; v_call: TRBV6-1; j_call: TRBJ1-2; clone_size: -; cdr3_aa: CASSEVDRGLAGYGYTF; cdr3_nt: TGTGCCAGCAGTGAGGTGGACAGGGGGCTAGCTGGCTATGGCTACACCTTC
d_call: -; v_call: TRBV18; j_call: TRBJ2-2; clone_size: -; cdr3_aa: CASENVRGNTGELFF; cdr3_nt: TGTGCCAGCGAGAATGTACGGGGGAACACCGGGGAGCTGTTTTTT
d_call: -; v_call: TRBV27; j_call: TRBJ1-5; clone_size: -; cdr3_aa: CASSLFRSHQPQHF; cdr3_nt: TGTGCCAGCAGTTTGTTCCGGTCACATCAGCCCCAGCATTTT
d_call: TRBD2; v_call: TRBV7-3; j_call: TRBJ2-1; clone_size: -; cdr3_aa: CASSSPGGSGSPPDEQFF; cdr3_nt: TGTGCCAGCAGCTCCCCTGGGGGTAGCGGGAGTCCGCCGGATGAGCAGTTCTTC
d_call: TRBD2; v_call: TRBV7-9; j_call: TRBJ2-1; clone_size: -; cdr3_aa: CASRSAISGRTYNEQFF; cdr3_nt: TGTGCCAGCAGAAGTGCCATTAGCGGGAGGACTTACAATGAGCAGTTCTTC
d_call: -; v_call: TRBV15; j_call: TRBJ1-4; clone_size: -; cdr3_aa: CATSRVLSEKLFF; cdr3_nt: TGTGCCACCAGCAGGGTACTAAGCGAAAAACTGTTTTTT
d_call: TRBD1; v_call: TRBV19; j_call: TRBJ1-5; clone_size: -; cdr3_aa: CASSTRDRGYNQPQHF; cdr3_nt: TGTGCCAGTAGCACCCGGGACAGGGGGTACAATCAGCCCCAGCATTTT